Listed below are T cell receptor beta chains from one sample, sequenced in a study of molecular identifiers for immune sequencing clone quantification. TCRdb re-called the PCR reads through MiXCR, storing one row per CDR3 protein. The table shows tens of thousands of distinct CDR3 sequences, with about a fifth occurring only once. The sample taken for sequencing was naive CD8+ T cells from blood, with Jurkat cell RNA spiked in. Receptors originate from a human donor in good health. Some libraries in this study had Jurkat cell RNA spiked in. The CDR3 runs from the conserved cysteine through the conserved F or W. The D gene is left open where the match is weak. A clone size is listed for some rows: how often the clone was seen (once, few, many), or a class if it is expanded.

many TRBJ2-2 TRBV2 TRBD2 CASSERLAAPLHGELFF TGTGCCAGCAGTGAGCGACTAGCGGCACCGCTGCACGGGGAGCTGTTTTTT
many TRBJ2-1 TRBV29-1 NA CSVEEYNEQFF TGCAGCGTTGAAGAATACAATGAGCAGTTCTTC
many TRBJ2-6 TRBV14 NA CASSFKTSLTASGANVLTF TGTGCCAGCAGCTTTAAGACGTCGTTGACGGCCTCTGGGGCCAACGTCCTGACTTTC
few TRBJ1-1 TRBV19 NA CASSMSGEGTNTEAFF TGTGCCAGTAGTATGTCTGGGGAGGGAACGAACACTGAAGCTTTCTTT
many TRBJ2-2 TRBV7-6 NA CASSLGPQVNTGELFF TGTGCCAGCAGCTTAGGGCCCCAGGTTAACACCGGGGAGCTGTTTTTT
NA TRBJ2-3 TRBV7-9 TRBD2 CASSSPGLALDTQYF TGTGCCAGCAGCTCACCGGGACTAGCTCTAGATACGCAGTATTTT
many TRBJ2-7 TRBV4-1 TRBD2 CASSQASGSFYEQYF TGCGCCAGCAGCCAAGCTAGCGGGAGCTTCTACGAGCAGTACTTC
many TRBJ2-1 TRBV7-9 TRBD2 CASSEGTSGSYNEQFF TGTGCCAGCAGCGAAGGGACTAGCGGGAGCTACAATGAGCAGTTCTTC
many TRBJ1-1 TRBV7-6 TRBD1 CASSLHRGWTEAFF TGTGCCAGCAGCCTCCACAGGGGATGGACTGAAGCTTTCTTT
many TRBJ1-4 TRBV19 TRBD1 CASSSWTGGGLGLFF TGTGCCAGTAGTTCCTGGACCGGAGGGGGCCTTGGACTGTTTTTT
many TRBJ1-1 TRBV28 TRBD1 CASSLPGQGKGGTEAFF TGTGCCAGCAGCCTACCGGGACAGGGGAAGGGCGGCACTGAAGCTTTCTTT
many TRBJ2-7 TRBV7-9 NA CASSFGLPSSYEQYF TGTGCCAGCAGCTTCGGACTCCCCAGCTCCTACGAGCAGTACTTC
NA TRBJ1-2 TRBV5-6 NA CASSPNPGGKHGYTF TGTGCCAGCAGCCCCAATCCGGGGGGGAAGCATGGCTACACCTTC
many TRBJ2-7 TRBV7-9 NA CASSLASSRNLYEQYF TGTGCCAGCAGCTTAGCCTCTTCGCGGAACCTCTACGAGCAGTACTTC
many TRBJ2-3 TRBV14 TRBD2 CASRLSGDSKAGGTTDTQYF TGTGCCAGCAGGCTATCGGGGGACTCGAAGGCGGGAGGGACCACAGATACGCAGTATTTT
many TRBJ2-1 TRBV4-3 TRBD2 CASSQLGLADGDEQFF TGCGCCAGCAGCCAACTAGGACTAGCGGATGGTGATGAGCAGTTCTTC
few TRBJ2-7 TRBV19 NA CATSTFSSYEQYF TGTGCCACGAGTACTTTCAGCTCCTACGAGCAGTACTTC
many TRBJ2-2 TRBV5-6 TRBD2 CASSPRGLAGGLNTGELFF TGTGCCAGCAGCCCCCGGGGGCTAGCGGGAGGGTTGAACACCGGGGAGCTGTTTTTT
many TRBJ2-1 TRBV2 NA CASSDTSYNEQFF TGTGCCAGCAGTGATACTAGTTACAATGAGCAGTTCTTC
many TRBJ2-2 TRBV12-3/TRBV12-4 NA CASRSTGELFF TGTGCCAGCAGGAGCACCGGGGAGCTGTTTTTT
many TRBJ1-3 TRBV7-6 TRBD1 CASKLGTDSGNTIYF TGTGCCAGCAAACTCGGGACAGACTCTGGAAACACCATATATTTT
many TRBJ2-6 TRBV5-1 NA CASSYRDTTSFSSGANVLTF TGCGCCAGCAGCTATCGGGACACTACTTCCTTTAGCTCTGGGGCCAACGTCCTGACTTTC
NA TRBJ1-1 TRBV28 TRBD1 CASSPKDRGPANTEVFF TGTGCCAGCAGTCCCAAGGACAGGGGGCCGGCGAACACTGAAGTTTTCTTT
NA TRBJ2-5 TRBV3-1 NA CASSPRLVRETQYF TGTGCCAGCAGCCCCCGACTAGTAAGGGAGACCCAGTACTTC
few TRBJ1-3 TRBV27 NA CASSPDGDSGNTIYF TGTGCCAGCAGTCCAGACGGGGACTCTGGAAACACCATATATTTT
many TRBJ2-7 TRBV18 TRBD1 CASSPGTGFEGASYEQYF TGTGCCAGCTCACCAGGGACAGGGTTTGAAGGGGCCTCCTACGAGCAGTACTTC
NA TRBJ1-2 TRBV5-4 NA CASTEGANYGYTF TGTGCCAGCACCGAGGGGGCTAACTATGGCTACACCTTC
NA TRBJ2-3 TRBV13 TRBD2 CASSLSLTSGRAIDTQYF TGTGCCAGCAGCTTGAGTCTGACTAGCGGGAGGGCCATAGATACGCAGTATTTT
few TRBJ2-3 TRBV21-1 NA CASSTKPTSGASSTDTQYF TGTGCCAGCAGCACAAAACCGACTAGCGGGGCCTCGAGCACAGATACGCAGTATTTT
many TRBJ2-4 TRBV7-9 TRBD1 CASSILQGARKNIQYF TGTGCCAGCAGCATATTGCAGGGGGCACGGAAAAACATTCAGTACTTC
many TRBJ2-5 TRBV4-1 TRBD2 CASSQGRLAGDQETQYF TGCGCCAGCAGCCAGGGGCGACTAGCGGGAGACCAAGAGACCCAGTACTTC
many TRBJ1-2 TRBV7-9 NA CASSLDPGGGSNYGYTF TGTGCCAGCAGCTTAGACCCCGGGGGGGGCTCTAACTATGGCTACACCTTC
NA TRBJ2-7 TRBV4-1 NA CASSQDRPGSLFEQYF TGCGCCAGCAGCCAAGATCGGCCGGGGAGCCTCTTCGAGCAGTACTTC
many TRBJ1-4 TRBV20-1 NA CSAPGTTNEKLFF TGCAGTGCTCCGGGAACTACTAATGAAAAACTGTTTTTT
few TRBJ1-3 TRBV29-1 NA CSVWMNGNTIYF TGCAGCGTTTGGATGAATGGAAACACCATATATTTT
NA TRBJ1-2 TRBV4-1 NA CASSQEGSYGYTF TGCGCCAGCAGCCAGGAGGGGTCTTATGGCTACACCTTC
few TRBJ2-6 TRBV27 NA CASSPGGGSGANVLTF TGTGCCAGCAGTCCAGGGGGGGGCTCTGGGGCCAACGTCCTGACTTTC
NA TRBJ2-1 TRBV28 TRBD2 CASSSPLIQIAGGPANEQFF TGTGCCAGCAGTTCACCCCTTATACAGATAGCGGGAGGGCCGGCCAATGAGCAGTTCTTC
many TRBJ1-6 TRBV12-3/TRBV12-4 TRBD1 CASSPPGTVVQTLHF TGTGCCAGCAGTCCACCAGGGACAGTGGTTCAGACCCTCCACTTT
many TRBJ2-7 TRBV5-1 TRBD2 CASSLDRTSGTLQYF TGCGCCAGCAGCTTGGATCGGACTAGCGGGACATTGCAGTACTTC
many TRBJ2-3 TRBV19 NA CASTGSYGFLDTQYF TGTGCCAGTACCGGCTCTTACGGCTTCTTGGATACGCAGTATTTT
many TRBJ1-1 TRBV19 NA CAVILASEAFF TGTGCCGTCATTCTTGCCAGTGAAGCTTTCTTT
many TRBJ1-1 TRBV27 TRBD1 CASSPRTGLNTEAFF TGTGCCAGCAGTCCGAGGACAGGATTGAACACTGAAGCTTTCTTT
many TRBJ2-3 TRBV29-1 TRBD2 CSVVGGRPTDTQYF TGCAGCGTTGTTGGCGGGAGGCCCACAGATACGCAGTATTTT
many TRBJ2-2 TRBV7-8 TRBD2 CASSQSGTSVTGELFF TGTGCCAGCAGCCAATCTGGGACTAGCGTTACCGGGGAGCTGTTTTTT
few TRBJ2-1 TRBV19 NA CASRPTGTYNEQFF TGTGCCAGTAGGCCAACCGGCACATACAATGAGCAGTTCTTC
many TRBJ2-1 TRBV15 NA CATSSSPGASYNEQFF TGTGCCACCAGCAGCAGCCCAGGGGCTTCCTACAATGAGCAGTTCTTC
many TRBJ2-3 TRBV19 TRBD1 CASSPGTGLKADTQYF TGTGCCAGTAGTCCAGGGACAGGGCTAAAGGCAGATACGCAGTATTTT
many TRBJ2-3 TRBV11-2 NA CASSTWDTSTDTQYF TGTGCCAGCAGCACCTGGGATACTAGCACAGATACGCAGTATTTT
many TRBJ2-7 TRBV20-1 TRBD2 CSARGLAGARYEQYF TGCAGTGCTAGAGGCCTAGCGGGAGCTCGTTACGAGCAGTACTTC
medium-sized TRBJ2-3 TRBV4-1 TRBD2 CASSQEDGGSYTDTQYF TGCGCCAGCAGCCAAGAAGATGGCGGGAGCTACACAGATACGCAGTATTTT
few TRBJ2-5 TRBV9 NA CASSHEDQETQYF TGTGCCAGTTCACACGAGGACCAAGAGACCCAGTACTTC
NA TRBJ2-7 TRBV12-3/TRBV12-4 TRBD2 CASSPGTSSYEQYF TGTGCCAGCAGTCCAGGGACTAGTTCCTACGAGCAGTACTTC
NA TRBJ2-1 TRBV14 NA CASSTRDGYVNEQFF TGTGCCAGCAGCACCCGGGACGGGTATGTCAATGAGCAGTTCTTC